Below, 9 T cell receptor beta chains from the same sample are listed, as sequenced in a study of cytomegalovirus exposure and HLA in healthy donors. The study ran its PCR with 60 Vbeta and 13 Jbeta primers. Produced via immunoSEQ multiplex PCR; TCRdb's table is partial and in-frame only. The sample includes roughly 120,000 clones, around 67% of them seen just once. Material for sequencing was PBMCs. These receptors were obtained from a woman between 35 and 50 years old in good health and CMV-seronegative.

The rearrangement uses TRBV7-9 and TRBJ2-1; the D gene is possibly TRBD1 (5 bases). With 5 bases removed from V and 6 bases from J, the gap between germline ends came to 8 bases. CDR1 and CDR2 (germline): SEHNR, FQNEAQ (reference sequence). The length of the CDR3 is 12 residues. The CDR3 loop is CASSPQGNEQFF. The CDR3 nucleotides are TGTGCCAGCAGCCCGCAGGGCAATGAGCAGTTCTTC.

This rearrangement joins TRBV7-2 to TRBJ1-3; 7 positions agree with TRBD1. V dropped 11 bases and J dropped 4; count of bases not matched to a gene: 8. The CDR3 has 13 residues. Germline CDR1 SGHTA, CDR2 FQGNSA. DNA for the CDR3: TGTGCCGTCGGGAGGGGGCAAGGAAACACCATATATTTT. Its protein is CAVGRGQGNTIYF.

The chain employs TRBV27 and TRBJ2-1; 9 nucleotides align to TRBD1. Trimming removed 6 bases from V and 2 bases from J; junction bases left unmatched: 11. There are 17 residues in the CDR3. CDR1 and CDR2 (germline): MNHEY, SMNVEV (reference sequence). The CDR3 here is CASSPRTGVGPYNEQFF. CDR3 bases: TGTGCCAGCAGCCCGAGGACAGGGGTTGGCCCCTACAATGAGCAGTTCTTC.

J is TRBJ2-1 and V is TRBV30, with 14 bases matching TRBD2. The CDR3 contains 15 residues. V trimming: 7 bases; J trimming: 14 bases; junction bases outside the gene matches: 16. Germline V gene sequence: CDR1 GTSNPN, CDR2 SVGIG (reference sequence). This CDR3 reads CAYQSPGLAGEREFF. DNA of the CDR3: TGTGCCTACCAAAGCCCGGGACTAGCGGGAGAGAGGGAGTTCTTC. Variable domain in full (rest from reference TRBV30 and TRBJ2-1): SQTIHQWPATLVQPVGSPLSLECTVEGTSNPNLYWYRQAAGRGLQLLFYSVGIGQISSEVPQNLSASRPQDRQFILSSKKLLLSDSGFYLCAYQSPGLAGEREFFGPGTRLTVL.

The chain recombines TRBV7-9 with TRBJ2-2; 8 nucleotides agree with TRBD1. The CDR3 runs to 16 residues. The J segment lost 5 bases and the V segment lost 0 bases, leaving 5 bases of the junction unmatched. From germline, CDR1 is SEHNR and CDR2 FQNEAQ (reference sequence). The CDR3 reads CASSLARDRGTGELFF. In DNA form, the CDR3 reads TGTGCCAGCAGCTTAGCGCGCGACAGGGGTACCGGGGAGCTGTTTTTT.

The chain joins TRBV4-3 to TRBJ1-2; no clear D. Trimming removed 0 bases at V and 4 bases at J, with 9 bases between. Germline V gene lookup returns CDR1 LGHNA and CDR2 YSLEER. The CDR3 spans 14 residues. As DNA, the CDR3 is TGCGCCAGCAGCCAAGACGCGGGTACCTATGGCTACACCTTC. Amino acids: CASSQDAGTYGYTF.

The J gene is TRBJ1-1, the V gene TRBV6-1; a possible D gene is TRBD1 (6 bases). The CDR3 has 15 amino acids. The ends were cut back, 2 bases at V and 1 base at J, with 11 bases in the middle. CDR1 is MNHNS, CDR2 SASEGT, per germline. Here the CDR3 DNA reads TGTGCCAGCAGTGAAAGCCCCAGGGGGAACACTGAAGCTTTCTTT. Amino acids: CASSESPRGNTEAFF.

CDR3 in DNA: TGTGCCAGCAGCCCGGGACTAGCGGGAGGGCCGCGGGAGCAGTACTTC. This codes for CASSPGLAGGPREQYF. The chain links TRBV28 to TRBJ2-7; 16 nucleotides line up with TRBD2. Trimming cost V 6 bases and J 7 bases; bases outside gene matches: 9. Germline loops: CDR1 MDHEN, CDR2 SYDVKM. CDR3 length equals 16 residues.

The chain employs TRBV10-3 and TRBJ2-7; the match to TRBD2 covers 11 bases. V gave up 4 bases and J gave up 5 bases; unmatched junction bases: 10. The CDR3 is made up of 16 amino acids. Germline values: CDR1 ENHRY, CDR2 SYGVKD. The CDR3 nucleotides are TGTGCCATCAGTGTTAAACTAGCGGGAGAAGCCCACGAGCAGTACTTC. It codes for CAISVKLAGEAHEQYF.